A single sample is the source of the 14 T cell receptor beta chains below, sequenced in a study of OX40 agonist ivuxolimab in advanced cancers. Repertoires were generated with immunoSEQ multiplex PCR, while TCRdb's copy carries only in-frame clones and drops some. The profile covers 60,000 to 85,000 clones, with about 90% appearing a single time and 0.45% to 0.7% taken by the ten largest. The sequencing used CD4+ or CD8+ T cells sorted from blood, collected in a trial of the OX40 agonist ivuxolimab. Receptor source: an adult with an advanced solid tumor such as melanoma, head and neck, liver or kidney cancer.

The chain is built from TRBV2 and TRBJ2-7; D ambiguous. The V gene's germline CDR1 is SNHLY and CDR2 FYNNEI. V was cut by 2 bases and J by 2 bases, with 1 base left in between. The CDR3 sequence is 11 residues long. The CDR3 DNA reads TGTGCCAGCAGTGAACCCTACGAGCAGTACTTC. This encodes CASSEPYEQYF.

The rearrangement uses TRBV2 and TRBJ2-7, with D perhaps assigned TRBD1 or TRBD2 (7 bases each). Germline V gene sequence: CDR1 SNHLY, CDR2 FYNNEI. This CDR3 is built from 12 residues. Trimming removed 8 bases at V and 7 bases at J, with 15 bases between. Here the CDR3 reads CASLNRGGEQYF. In nucleotides, the CDR3 is TGTGCCAGCTTAAACAGGGGAGGGGAGCAGTACTTC.

The V call is TRBV6-5, the J call TRBJ2-4; D not resolved. CDR3 length: 14 residues. Trimming removed 5 bases at V and 8 bases at J, with 16 bases between. CDR1 and CDR2 from the germline V gene are MNHEY and SVGAGI. In DNA form, the CDR3 reads TGTGCCAGCAGTCCAAGACGGCCTAGGGACATTCAGTACTTC. Translating gives CASSPRRPRDIQYF.

The chain is built from TRBV18 and TRBJ2-1; 8 bases align to TRBD2. CDR1 is KGHSH and CDR2 is LQKENI in the germline V gene. V dropped 5 bases and J dropped 3; count of bases not matched to a gene: 6. The CDR3 has 15 residues. CDR3 residues: CASSLGAGVYNEQFF. The DNA for the CDR3 is TGTGCCAGCTCATTGGGAGCGGGAGTCTACAATGAGCAGTTCTTC.

V usage is TRBV6-1 and J usage is TRBJ2-7; D gene unclear. The CDR3 loop spans 11 amino acids. Germline V gives CDR1 MNHNS, CDR2 SASEGT. Trimming pared 8 bases from V and 3 bases from J, leaving 8 bases between. CDR3 coding DNA: TGTGCCAGCTCCCTAGGCTACGAGCAGTACTTC. Amino acids: CASSLGYEQYF.

The chain links TRBV2 to TRBJ1-4; 7 nucleotides align to TRBD1. The V and J ends lost 3 bases and 12 bases, in that order; junction bases with no gene match: 13. The germline gives CDR1 SNHLY, CDR2 FYNNEI. The CDR3 is 15 amino acids. The CDR3 spells CASSDQGQRMSELFF. The DNA for the CDR3 is TGTGCCAGCAGTGATCAGGGACAGAGAATGAGCGAACTGTTTTTT.

The rearrangement links TRBV7-9 to TRBJ2-2; D not resolved. Germline assignment: CDR1 SEHNR and CDR2 FQNEAQ (reference sequence). The CDR3 covers 14 residues. V lost 5 bases and J lost 5, with 12 bases in between. The CDR3 nucleotides read TGTGCCAGCAGCCCCCCGTACGGGACCGGGGAGCTGTTTTTT. Amino acids: CASSPPYGTGELFF.

V gene TRBV2 combines with J gene TRBJ1-1; perhaps TRBD1 as D (5 bases). Trimming pared 6 bases from V and 1 base from J, leaving 12 bases between. CDR1 is SNHLY, CDR2 FYNNEI, per germline. This CDR3 is 14 amino acids long. In DNA, the CDR3 is TGTGCCAGCAGCCTGGGGGGAGCGAACACTGAAGCTTTCTTT. Encoded protein: CASSLGGANTEAFF. The entire variable domain, with the rest obtained from reference TRBV2 and TRBJ1-1, is as follows: EPEVTQTPSHQVTQMGQEVILRCVPISNHLYFYWYRQILGQKVEFLVSFYNNEISEKSEIFDDQFSVERPDGSNFTLKIRSTKLEDSAMYFCASSLGGANTEAFFGQGTRLTVV.

J is TRBJ1-4 and V is TRBV19; 8 nucleotides match TRBD1. The CDR3 runs to 14 residues. Trimming removed 7 bases from V and 5 bases from J; junction bases left unmatched: 6. In germline, CDR1 is LNHDA, CDR2 SQIVND (reference sequence). The CDR3 DNA sequence: TGTGCCAGTACCCCGACAGGGGTGAATGAAAAACTGTTTTTT. It is translated as CASTPTGVNEKLFF.

The chain carries TRBV30 and TRBJ1-5; 12 nucleotides match TRBD1. Germline values: CDR1 GTSNPN, CDR2 SVGIG (reference sequence). The trim removed 2 bases at V and 1 base at J, leaving 9 bases unmatched. This CDR3 comprises 18 residues. The CDR3 DNA is TGTGCCTGGAGTCCTCCGGGACAGGGGGCCATGAGCAATCAGCCCCAGCATTTT. Translation gives CAWSPPGQGAMSNQPQHF. Together with reference TRBV30 and TRBJ1-5, the CDR3 gives the full variable domain: SQTIHQWPATLVQPVGSPLSLECTVEGTSNPNLYWYRQAAGRGLQLLFYSVGIGQISSEVPQNLSASRPQDRQFILSSKKLLLSDSGFYLCAWSPPGQGAMSNQPQHFGDGTRLSIL.

The genes are TRBV9 and TRBJ1-1; unclear D gene. The germline CDR1 and CDR2 sequences are SGDLS and YYNGEE. Trimming pared 6 bases from V and 8 bases from J, leaving 17 bases between. This CDR3 has 13 residues. The CDR3 protein is CASKPEAAFEAFF. The CDR3 DNA sequence: TGTGCCAGCAAGCCCGAGGCGGCTTTCGAAGCTTTCTTT.

The chain recombines TRBV5-1 with TRBJ1-4; TRBD1 aligns across 7 bases. The germline CDR1 and CDR2 sequences are SGHRS and YFSETQ. The CDR3 has 16 amino acids. V gave up 0 bases and J gave up 4 bases; unmatched junction bases: 6. The CDR3 DNA follows: TGCGCCAGCAGCTTGGGAACAGGGGCGTTTAATGAAAAACTGTTTTTT. Encoded protein: CASSLGTGAFNEKLFF.

The V and J genes are TRBV29-1 and TRBJ2-5; D unclear. This CDR3 has 12 amino acids. Looked up from germline, CDR1 is SQVTM and CDR2 is ANQGSEA. Trimming stripped 5 bases from V and 2 bases from J, with 9 bases between. As DNA, the CDR3 is TGCAGCGTTTATGAGTCTCAAGAGACCCAGTACTTC. Its protein is CSVYESQETQYF.

In this sample, this clone turned up a few times. The rearrangement links TRBV19 to TRBJ2-1; D might be TRBD2 (5 bases). The V end lost 3 bases, the J end lost 7 bases, and 13 bases lay between the germline ends. Germline CDR1 LNHDA, CDR2 SQIVND (reference sequence). This CDR3 region has 14 residues. The CDR3 reads CASSIPLSDNEQFF. CDR3 DNA: TGTGCCAGTAGTATCCCTCTTAGCGATAATGAGCAGTTCTTC.